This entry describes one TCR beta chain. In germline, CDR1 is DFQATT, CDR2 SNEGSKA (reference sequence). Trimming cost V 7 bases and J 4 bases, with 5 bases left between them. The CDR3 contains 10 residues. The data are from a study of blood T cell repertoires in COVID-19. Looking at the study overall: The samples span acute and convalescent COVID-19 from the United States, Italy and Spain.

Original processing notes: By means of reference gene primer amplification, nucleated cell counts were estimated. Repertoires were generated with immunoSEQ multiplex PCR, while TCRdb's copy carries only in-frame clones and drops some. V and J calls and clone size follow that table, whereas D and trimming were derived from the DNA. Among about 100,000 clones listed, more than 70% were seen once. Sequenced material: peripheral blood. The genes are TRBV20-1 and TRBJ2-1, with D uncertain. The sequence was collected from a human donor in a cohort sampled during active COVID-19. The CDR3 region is CSGVYNEQFF. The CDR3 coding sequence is TGCAGTGGAGTGTACAATGAGCAGTTCTTC.